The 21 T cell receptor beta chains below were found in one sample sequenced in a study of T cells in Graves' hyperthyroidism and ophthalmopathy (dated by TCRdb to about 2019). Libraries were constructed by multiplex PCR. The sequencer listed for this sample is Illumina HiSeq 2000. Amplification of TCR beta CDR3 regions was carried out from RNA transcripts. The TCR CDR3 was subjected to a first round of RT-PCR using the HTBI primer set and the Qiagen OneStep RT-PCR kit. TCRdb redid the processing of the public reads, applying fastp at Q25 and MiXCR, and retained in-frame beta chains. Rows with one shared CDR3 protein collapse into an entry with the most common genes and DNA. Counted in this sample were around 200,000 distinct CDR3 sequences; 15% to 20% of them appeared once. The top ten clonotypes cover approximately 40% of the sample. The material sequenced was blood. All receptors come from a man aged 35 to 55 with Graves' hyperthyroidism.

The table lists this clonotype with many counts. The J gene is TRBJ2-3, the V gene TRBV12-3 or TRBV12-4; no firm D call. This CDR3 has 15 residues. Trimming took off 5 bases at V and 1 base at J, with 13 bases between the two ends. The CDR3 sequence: CASSRPSAGTDTQYF. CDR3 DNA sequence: TGTGCCAGCAGTCGACCCTCAGCCGGCACAGATACGCAGTATTTT.

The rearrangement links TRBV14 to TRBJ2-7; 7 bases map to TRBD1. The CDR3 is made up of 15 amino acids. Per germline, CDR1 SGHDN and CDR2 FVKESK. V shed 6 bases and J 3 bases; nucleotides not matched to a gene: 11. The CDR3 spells CASRQTGTAVYEQYF. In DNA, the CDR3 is TGTGCCAGCAGACAGACCGGGACAGCAGTCTACGAGCAGTACTTC.

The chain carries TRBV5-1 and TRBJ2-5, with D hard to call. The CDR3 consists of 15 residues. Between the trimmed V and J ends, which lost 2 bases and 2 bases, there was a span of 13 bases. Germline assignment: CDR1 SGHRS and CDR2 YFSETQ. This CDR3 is CASSFELSWQETQYF. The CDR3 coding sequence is TGCGCCAGCAGCTTCGAGTTGAGTTGGCAAGAGACCCAGTACTTC.

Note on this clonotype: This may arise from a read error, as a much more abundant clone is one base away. The chain's CDR3 is CASRGTGREAFF. CDR3 bases: TGTGCCAGCAGGGGGACAGGGCGTGAAGCTTTCTTT. This rearrangement joins TRBV28 to TRBJ1-1; TRBD1 agrees at 9 bases. Trimming at V came to 6 bases and at J to 7 bases, leaving 3 bases not matched to a gene. In germline, CDR1 is MDHEN, CDR2 SYDVKM. The CDR3 runs to 12 residues.

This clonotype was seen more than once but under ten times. This chain's CDR3 is CASSLGQGAMGNEKLFF. CDR3 DNA: TGCGCCAGCAGCCTAGGACAGGGGGCGATGGGAAATGAAAAACTGTTTTTT. This sequence joins TRBV4-3 and TRBJ1-4; 11 nucleotides agree with TRBD1. CDR1 is LGHNA and CDR2 is YSLEER in the germline V gene. The CDR3 is 17 residues long. V shed 4 bases and J 5 bases; nucleotides not matched to a gene: 9.

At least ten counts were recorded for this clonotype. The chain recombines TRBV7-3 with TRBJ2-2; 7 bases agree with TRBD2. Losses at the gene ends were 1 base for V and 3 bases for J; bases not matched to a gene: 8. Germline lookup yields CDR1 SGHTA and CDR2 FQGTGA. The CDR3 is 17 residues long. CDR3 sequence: CASSLIGPSGYTGELFF. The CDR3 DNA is TGTGCCAGCAGCTTAATAGGGCCTAGCGGATACACCGGGGAGCTGTTTTTT.

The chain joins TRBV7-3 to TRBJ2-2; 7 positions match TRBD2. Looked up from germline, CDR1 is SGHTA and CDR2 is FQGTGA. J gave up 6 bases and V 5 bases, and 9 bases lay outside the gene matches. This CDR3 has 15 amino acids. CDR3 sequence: CASSPTRLAAGELFF. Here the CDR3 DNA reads TGTGCCAGCAGCCCCACTCGACTAGCTGCCGGGGAGCTGTTTTTT.

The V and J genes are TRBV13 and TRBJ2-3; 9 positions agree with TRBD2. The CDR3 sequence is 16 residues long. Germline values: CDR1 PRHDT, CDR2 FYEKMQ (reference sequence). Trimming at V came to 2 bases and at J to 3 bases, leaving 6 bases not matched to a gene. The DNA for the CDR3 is TGTGCCAGCAGCTTATTGCGGGGGGGCCGAACAGATACGCAGTATTTT. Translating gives CASSLLRGGRTDTQYF.

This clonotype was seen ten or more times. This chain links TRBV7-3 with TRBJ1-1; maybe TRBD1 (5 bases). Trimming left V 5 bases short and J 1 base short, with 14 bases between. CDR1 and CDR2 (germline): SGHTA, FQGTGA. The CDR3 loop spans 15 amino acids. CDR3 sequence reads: CASSAQGGRNTEAFF. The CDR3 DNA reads TGTGCCAGCAGCGCCCAGGGAGGGCGGAACACTGAAGCTTTCTTT.

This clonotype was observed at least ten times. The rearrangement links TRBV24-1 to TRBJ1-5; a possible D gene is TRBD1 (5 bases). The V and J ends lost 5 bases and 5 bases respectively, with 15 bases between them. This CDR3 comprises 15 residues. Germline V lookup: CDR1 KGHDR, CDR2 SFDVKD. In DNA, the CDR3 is TGTGCCACCAGTGTTCGGGGTCAGGGCGATCAGCCCCAGCATTTT. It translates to CATSVRGQGDQPQHF.

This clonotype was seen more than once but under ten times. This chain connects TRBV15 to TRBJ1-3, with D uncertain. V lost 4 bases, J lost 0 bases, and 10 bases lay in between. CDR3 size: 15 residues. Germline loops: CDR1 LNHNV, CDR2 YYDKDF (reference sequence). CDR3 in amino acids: CATSNGPYSGNTIYF. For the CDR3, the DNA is TGTGCCACCAGCAACGGACCGTACTCTGGAAACACCATATATTTT.

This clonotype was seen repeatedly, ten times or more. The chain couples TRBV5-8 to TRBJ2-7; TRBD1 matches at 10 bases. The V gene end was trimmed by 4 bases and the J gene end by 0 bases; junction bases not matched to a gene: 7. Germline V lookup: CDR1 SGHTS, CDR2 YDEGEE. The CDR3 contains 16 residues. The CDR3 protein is CASSKGQGKSSYEQYF. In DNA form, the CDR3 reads TGTGCCAGCAGCAAGGGACAGGGGAAGAGCTCCTACGAGCAGTACTTC.

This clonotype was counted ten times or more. CDR3 sequence: CASSSPRRGNYEQYF. The CDR3 DNA is TGTGCCAGCAGTTCCCCCCGCAGGGGAAACTACGAGCAGTACTTC. The V call is TRBV28, the J call TRBJ2-7; D is possibly TRBD1 (6 bases). Germline V gives CDR1 MDHEN, CDR2 SYDVKM. V was shortened by 4 bases and J by 3 bases, with 16 bases between the two germline ends. The CDR3 sequence is 15 residues long.

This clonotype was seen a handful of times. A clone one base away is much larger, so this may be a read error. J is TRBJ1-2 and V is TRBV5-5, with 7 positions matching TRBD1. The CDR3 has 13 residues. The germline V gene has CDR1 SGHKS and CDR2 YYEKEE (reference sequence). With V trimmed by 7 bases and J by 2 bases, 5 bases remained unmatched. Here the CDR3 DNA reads TGTGCCAGCGGCTCGGGACAGAACTATGGCTACACCTTC. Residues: CASGSGQNYGYTF.

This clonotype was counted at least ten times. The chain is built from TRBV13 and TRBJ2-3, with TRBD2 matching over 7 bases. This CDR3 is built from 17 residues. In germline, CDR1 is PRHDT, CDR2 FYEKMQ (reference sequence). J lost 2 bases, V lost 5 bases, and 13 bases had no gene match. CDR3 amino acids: CASSPPRASGDTDTQYF. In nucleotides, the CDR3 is TGTGCCAGCAGCCCTCCGCGGGCTAGCGGAGACACAGATACGCAGTATTTT.

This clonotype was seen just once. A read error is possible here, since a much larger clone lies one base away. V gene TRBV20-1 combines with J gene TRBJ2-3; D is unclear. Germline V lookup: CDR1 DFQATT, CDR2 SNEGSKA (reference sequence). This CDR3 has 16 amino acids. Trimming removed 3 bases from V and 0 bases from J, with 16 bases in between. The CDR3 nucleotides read TGCAGTGCTAGTGAGCTGACCCCTTCTAGCACAGATACGCAGTATTTT. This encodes CSASELTPSSTDTQYF.

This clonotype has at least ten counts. The CDR3 DNA is TGTGCCAGCAGCGACCTGGACAGGGGAGTCAATGAGCAGTTCTTC. Its protein product is CASSDLDRGVNEQFF. This chain connects TRBV6-1 to TRBJ2-1; 9 nucleotides match TRBD1. This CDR3 has 15 residues. Germline V gene sequence: CDR1 MNHNS, CDR2 SASEGT. After removal of 6 bases from V and 6 bases from J, the junction contained 9 bases not matched to a gene.

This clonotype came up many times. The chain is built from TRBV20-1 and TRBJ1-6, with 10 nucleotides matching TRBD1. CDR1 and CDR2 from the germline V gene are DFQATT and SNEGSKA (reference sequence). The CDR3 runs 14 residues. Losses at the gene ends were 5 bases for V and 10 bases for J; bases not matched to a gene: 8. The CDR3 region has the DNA TGCAGTGCTTTTGCCGGGACAGGGGTCTCACCCCTCCACTTT. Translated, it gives CSAFAGTGVSPLHF.

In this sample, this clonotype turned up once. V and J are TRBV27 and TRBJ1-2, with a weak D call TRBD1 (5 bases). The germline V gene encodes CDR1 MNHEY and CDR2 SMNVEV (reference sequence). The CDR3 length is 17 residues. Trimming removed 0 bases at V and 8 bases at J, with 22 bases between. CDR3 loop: CASSLSGVSAGSGGYTF. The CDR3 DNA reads TGTGCCAGCAGTTTATCGGGGGTTAGTGCGGGTAGTGGGGGCTACACCTTC.

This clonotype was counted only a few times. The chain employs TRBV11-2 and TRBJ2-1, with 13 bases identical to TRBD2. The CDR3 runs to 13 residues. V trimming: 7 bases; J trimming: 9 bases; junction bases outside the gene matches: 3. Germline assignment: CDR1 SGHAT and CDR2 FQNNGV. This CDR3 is CASTGLAGPEQFF. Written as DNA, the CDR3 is TGTGCCAGCACGGGACTAGCGGGGCCTGAGCAGTTCTTC.

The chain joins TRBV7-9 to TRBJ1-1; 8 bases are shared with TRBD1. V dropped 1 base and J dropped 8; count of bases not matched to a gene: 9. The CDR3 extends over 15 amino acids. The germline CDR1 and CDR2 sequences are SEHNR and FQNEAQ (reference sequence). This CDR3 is CASSLGGQGDKEAFF. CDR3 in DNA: TGTGCCAGCAGCTTAGGAGGACAGGGCGATAAAGAAGCTTTCTTT.